This T cell receptor (beta chain) was found in a study of cytotoxic CD8 clonotypes in ibrutinib-treated CLL. Overall study: On average, about 97,000 productive rearrangements and 255,043 productive templates per sample.

Profiling relied on immunoSEQ multiplex PCR, and the TCRdb table lists in-frame clones only, not all of them. The table includes hundreds of thousands of clones, about three quarters detected once. CDR3 length: 13 amino acids. CDR1 and CDR2 (germline): SNHLY, FYNNEI. V was pared by 6 bases and J by 4 bases, with 10 bases between. Findings and caveats of the study: There were few public clonotypes, and on treatment they contracted or stayed stable.

As to this clone: Its antigen is as yet unknown.

The TCR beta libraries used about 2.2 micrograms of genomic DNA that came from cryopreserved PBMCs. This chain uses TRBV2 with TRBJ2-1, with a tentative D call TRBD2 (6 bases). The material was PBMCs, obtained after 24 months of ibrutinib treatment. The sequence derives from a human donor with chronic lymphocytic leukemia. The CDR3 spells CASRASVYNEQFF. CDR3 sequence (DNA): TGTGCCAGCAGGGCTAGCGTTTACAATGAGCAGTTCTTC. The complete variable domain, with remaining parts taken from reference TRBV2 and TRBJ2-1, reads EPEVTQTPSHQVTQMGQEVILRCVPISNHLYFYWYRQILGQKVEFLVSFYNNEISEKSEIFDDQFSVERPDGSNFTLKIRSTKLEDSAMYFCASRASVYNEQFFGPGTRLTVL.